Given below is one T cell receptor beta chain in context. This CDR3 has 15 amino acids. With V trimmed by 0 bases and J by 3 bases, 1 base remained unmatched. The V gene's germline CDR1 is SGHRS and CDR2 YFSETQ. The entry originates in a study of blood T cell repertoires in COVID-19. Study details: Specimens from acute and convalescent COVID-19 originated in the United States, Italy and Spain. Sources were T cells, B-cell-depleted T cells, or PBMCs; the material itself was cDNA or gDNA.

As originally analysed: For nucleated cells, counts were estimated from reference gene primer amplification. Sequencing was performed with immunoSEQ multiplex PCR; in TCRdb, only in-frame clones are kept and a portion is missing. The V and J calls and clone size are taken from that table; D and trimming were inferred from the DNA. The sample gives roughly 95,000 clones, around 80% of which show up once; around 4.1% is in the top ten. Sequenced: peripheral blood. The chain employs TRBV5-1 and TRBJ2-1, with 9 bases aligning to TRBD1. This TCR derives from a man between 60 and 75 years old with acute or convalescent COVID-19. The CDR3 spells CASSLETGGYNEQFF. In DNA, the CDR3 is TGCGCCAGCAGCTTGGAGACAGGGGGCTACAATGAGCAGTTCTTC.